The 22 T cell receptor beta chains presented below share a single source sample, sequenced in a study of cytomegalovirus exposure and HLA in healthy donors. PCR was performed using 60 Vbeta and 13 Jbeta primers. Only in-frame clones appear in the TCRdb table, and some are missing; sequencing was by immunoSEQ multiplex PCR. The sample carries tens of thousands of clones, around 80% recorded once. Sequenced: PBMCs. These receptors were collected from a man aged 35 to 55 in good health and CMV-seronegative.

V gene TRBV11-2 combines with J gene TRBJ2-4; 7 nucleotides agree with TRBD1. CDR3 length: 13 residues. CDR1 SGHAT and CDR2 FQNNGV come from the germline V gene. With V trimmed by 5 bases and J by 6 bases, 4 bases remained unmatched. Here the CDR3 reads CASSTRGRNIQYF. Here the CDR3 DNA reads TGTGCCAGCAGCACCAGGGGGAGAAACATTCAGTACTTC.

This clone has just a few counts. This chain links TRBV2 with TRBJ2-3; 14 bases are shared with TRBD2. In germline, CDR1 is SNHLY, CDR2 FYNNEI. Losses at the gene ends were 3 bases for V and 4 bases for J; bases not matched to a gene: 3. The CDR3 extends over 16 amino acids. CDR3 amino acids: CASSETSGGAADTQYF. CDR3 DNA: TGTGCCAGCAGTGAGACTAGCGGGGGGGCCGCAGATACGCAGTATTTT.

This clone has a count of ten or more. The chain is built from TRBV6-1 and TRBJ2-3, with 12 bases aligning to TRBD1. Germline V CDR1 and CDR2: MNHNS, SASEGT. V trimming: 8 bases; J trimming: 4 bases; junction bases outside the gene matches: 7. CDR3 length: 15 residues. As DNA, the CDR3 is TGTGCCAGCGGGGTCGGGACAGGGGGCGCAGATACGCAGTATTTT. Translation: CASGVGTGGADTQYF.

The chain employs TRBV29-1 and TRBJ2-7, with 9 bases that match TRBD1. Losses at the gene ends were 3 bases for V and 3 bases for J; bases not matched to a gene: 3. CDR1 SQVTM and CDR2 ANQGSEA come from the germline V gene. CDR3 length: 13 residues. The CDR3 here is CSVETGGNYEQYF. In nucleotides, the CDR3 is TGCAGCGTTGAGACAGGGGGAAACTACGAGCAGTACTTC.

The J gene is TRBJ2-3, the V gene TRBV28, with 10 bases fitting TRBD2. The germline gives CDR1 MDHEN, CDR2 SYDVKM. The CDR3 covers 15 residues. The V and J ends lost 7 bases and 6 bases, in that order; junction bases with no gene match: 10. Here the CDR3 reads CASTGTSERGDTQYF. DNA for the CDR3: TGTGCCAGCACGGGGACTAGCGAGAGGGGGGATACGCAGTATTTT. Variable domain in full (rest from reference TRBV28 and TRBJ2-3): DVKVTQSSRYLVKRTGEKVFLECVQDMDHENMFWYRQDPGLGLRLIYFSYDVKMKEKGDIPEGYSVSREKKERFSLILESASTNQTSMYLCASTGTSERGDTQYFGPGTRLTVL.

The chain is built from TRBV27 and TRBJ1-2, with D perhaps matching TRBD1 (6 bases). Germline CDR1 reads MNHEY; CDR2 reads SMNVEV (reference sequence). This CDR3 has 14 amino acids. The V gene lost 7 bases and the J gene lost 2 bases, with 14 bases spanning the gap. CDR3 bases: TGTGCCAGCACCAGGACGACAGGAAACTATGGCTACACCTTC. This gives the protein CASTRTTGNYGYTF.

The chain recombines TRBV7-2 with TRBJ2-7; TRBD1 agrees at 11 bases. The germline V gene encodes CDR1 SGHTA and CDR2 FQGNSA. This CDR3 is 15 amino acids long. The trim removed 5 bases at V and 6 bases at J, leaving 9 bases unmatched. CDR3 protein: CASSRAGQGGGEQYF. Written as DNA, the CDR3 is TGTGCCAGCAGCCGAGCGGGACAGGGGGGCGGCGAGCAGTACTTC.

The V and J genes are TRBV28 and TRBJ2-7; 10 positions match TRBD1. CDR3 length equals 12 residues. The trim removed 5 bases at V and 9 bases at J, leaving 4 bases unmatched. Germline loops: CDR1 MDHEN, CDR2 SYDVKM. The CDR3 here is CASSRQGAGQYF. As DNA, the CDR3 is TGTGCCAGCAGTCGACAGGGGGCTGGGCAGTACTTC.

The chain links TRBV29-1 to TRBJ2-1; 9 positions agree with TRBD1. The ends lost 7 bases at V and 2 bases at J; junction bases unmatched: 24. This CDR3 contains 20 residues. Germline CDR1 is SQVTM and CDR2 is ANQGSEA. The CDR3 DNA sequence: TGCAGCGGCTTTAATAAGTTTGGACAGGGGTTGGGTGTAACCTACAATGAGCAGTTCTTC. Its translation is CSGFNKFGQGLGVTYNEQFF.

The CDR3 spells CASSMQGLMNTEAFF. CDR3 in DNA: TGTGCCAGTAGTATGCAGGGACTTATGAACACTGAAGCTTTCTTT. The chain has TRBV19 and TRBJ1-1; possibly TRBD1 for D (5 bases). Germline V gene sequence: CDR1 LNHDA, CDR2 SQIVND (reference sequence). Trimming removed 3 bases from V and 0 bases from J, with 11 bases in between. CDR3 length equals 15 residues.

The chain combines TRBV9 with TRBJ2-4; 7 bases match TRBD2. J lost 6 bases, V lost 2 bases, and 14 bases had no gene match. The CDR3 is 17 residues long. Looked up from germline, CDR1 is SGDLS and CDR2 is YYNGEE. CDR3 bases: TGTGCCAGCAGCGTTCTCCCCGGGTCTGGGGGGGGAAACATTCAGTACTTC. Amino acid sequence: CASSVLPGSGGGNIQYF.

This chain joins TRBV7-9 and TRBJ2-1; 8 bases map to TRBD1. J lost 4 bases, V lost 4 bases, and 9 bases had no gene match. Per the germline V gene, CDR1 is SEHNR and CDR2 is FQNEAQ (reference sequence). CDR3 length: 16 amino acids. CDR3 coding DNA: TGTGCCAGCAGCTCGGCGGTTCAGGGGGCTTACAATGAGCAGTTCTTC. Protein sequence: CASSSAVQGAYNEQFF.

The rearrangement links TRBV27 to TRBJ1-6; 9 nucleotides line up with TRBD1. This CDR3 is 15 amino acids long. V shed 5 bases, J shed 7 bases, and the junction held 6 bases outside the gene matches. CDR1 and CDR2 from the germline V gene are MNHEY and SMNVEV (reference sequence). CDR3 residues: CASSVTGQGNSPLHF. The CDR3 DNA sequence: TGTGCCAGCAGTGTCACAGGACAGGGGAATTCACCCCTCCACTTT.

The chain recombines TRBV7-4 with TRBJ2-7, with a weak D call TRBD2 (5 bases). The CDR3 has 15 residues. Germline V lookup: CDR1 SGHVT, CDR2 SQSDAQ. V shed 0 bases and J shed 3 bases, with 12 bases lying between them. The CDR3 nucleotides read TGTGCCAGCAGCTTAGCCGTTTGTGGGAGCTACGAGCAGTACTTC. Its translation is CASSLAVCGSYEQYF.

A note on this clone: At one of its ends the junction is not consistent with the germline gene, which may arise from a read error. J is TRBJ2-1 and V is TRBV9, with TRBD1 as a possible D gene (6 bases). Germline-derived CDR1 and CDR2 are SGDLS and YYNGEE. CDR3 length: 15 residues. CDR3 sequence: CVSSQTSSTGIEQFF. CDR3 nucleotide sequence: TGTGTCAGCAGCCAAACAAGTTCCACAGGGATTGAGCAGTTCTTC. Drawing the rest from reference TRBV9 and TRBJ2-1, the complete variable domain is DSGVTQTPKHLITATGQRVTLRCSPRSGDLSVYWYQQSLDQGLQFLIQYYNGEERAKGNILERFSAQQFPDLHSELNLSSLELGDSALYFCVSSQTSSTGIEQFFGPGTRLTVL.

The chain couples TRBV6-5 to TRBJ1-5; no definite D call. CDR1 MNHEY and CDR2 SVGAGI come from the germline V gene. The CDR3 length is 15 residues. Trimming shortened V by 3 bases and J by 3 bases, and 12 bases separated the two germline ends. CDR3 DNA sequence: TGTGCCAGCAGTTATGGTAGTACGCCCAATCAGCCCCAGCATTTT. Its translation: CASSYGSTPNQPQHF.

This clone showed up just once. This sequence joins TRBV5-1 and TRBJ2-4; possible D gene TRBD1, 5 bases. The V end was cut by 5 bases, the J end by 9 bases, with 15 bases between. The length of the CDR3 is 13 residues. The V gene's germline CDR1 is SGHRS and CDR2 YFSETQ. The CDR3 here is CASRSVRAGIQYF. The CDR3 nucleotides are TGCGCCAGCAGGTCAGTCAGGGCTGGCATTCAGTACTTC.

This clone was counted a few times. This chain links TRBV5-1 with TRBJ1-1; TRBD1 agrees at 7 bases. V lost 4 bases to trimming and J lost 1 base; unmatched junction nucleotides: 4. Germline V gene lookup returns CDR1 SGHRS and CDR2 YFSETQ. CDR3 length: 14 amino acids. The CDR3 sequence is CASSEQGSNTEAFF. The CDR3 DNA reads TGCGCCAGCAGCGAACAGGGGTCGAACACTGAAGCTTTCTTT.

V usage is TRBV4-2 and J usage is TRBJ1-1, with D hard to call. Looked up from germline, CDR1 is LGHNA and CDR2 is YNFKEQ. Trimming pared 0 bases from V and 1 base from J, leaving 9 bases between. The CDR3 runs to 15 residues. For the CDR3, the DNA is TGTGCCAGCAGCCAAGAGCCACGGTCGAACACTGAAGCTTTCTTT. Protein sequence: CASSQEPRSNTEAFF.

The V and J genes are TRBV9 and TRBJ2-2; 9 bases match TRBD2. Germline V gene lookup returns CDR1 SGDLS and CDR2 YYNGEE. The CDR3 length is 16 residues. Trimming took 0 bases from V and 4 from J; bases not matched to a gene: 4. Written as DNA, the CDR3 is TGTGCCAGCAGCGTAGTAGCGGGGGTGAGCACCGGGGAGCTGTTTTTT. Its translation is CASSVVAGVSTGELFF.

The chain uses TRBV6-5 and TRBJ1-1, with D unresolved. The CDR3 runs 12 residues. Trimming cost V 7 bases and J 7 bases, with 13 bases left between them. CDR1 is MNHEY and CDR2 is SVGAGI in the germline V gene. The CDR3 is CASTPESGEAFF. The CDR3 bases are TGTGCCAGCACTCCCGAGAGCGGTGAAGCTTTCTTT.

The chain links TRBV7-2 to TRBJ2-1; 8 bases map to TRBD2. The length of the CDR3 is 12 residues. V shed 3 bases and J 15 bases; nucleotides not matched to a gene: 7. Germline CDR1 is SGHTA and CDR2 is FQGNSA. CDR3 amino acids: CASSFSGGGRFF. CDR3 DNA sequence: TGTGCCAGCAGCTTCAGCGGGGGTGGTCGGTTCTTC. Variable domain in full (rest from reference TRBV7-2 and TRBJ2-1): GAGVSQSPSNKVTEKGKDVELRCDPISGHTALYWYRQSLGQGLEFLIYFQGNSAPDKSGLPSDRFSAERTGGSVSTLTIQRTQQEDSAVYLCASSFSGGGRFFGPGTRLTVL.